The rows below give T cell receptor beta chains drawn from one sample of a study of blood T cell repertoires in COVID-19. The method was immunoSEQ multiplex PCR; TCRdb's version includes in-frame clones alone and lacks a portion of them. The repertoire consists of 40,000 or so clones, with around 80% occurring once and the leading ten covering around 1.6%. The material sequenced was peripheral blood. Receptor source: a man between 60 and 75 years old with COVID-19, enrolled during active disease. Both conserved end residues are part of each CDR3. The order of the fields is CDR3 DNA, CDR3 protein, V gene, D gene, J gene, clone size. D genes are given only for firm matches. Size is stated for part of the rows, as once, few or many counts, or as a class when the clone is expanded.

cdr3_nt: TGTGCCAGCAGCTGGGCGGGGGGCTATGGCTACACCTTC
cdr3_aa: CASSWAGGYGYTF
v_call: TRBV27
d_call: -
j_call: TRBJ1-2
clone_size: -

cdr3_nt: TGTGCCAGCAGCTTAAGGGGTAATCAGCCCCAGCATTTT
cdr3_aa: CASSLRGNQPQHF
v_call: TRBV13
d_call: -
j_call: TRBJ1-5
clone_size: -

cdr3_nt: TGTGCCAGCTCACCAGGTGGTGGCACCTACGAGCAGTACTTC
cdr3_aa: CASSPGGGTYEQYF
v_call: TRBV18
d_call: -
j_call: TRBJ2-7
clone_size: -

cdr3_nt: TGTGCCAGCACCGCGACTAGCGGGAGCACAGATACGCAGTATTTT
cdr3_aa: CASTATSGSTDTQYF
v_call: TRBV6-5
d_call: TRBD2
j_call: TRBJ2-3
clone_size: -

cdr3_nt: TGCGCCAGCAGCCAAGAGCCCCAGGGTATCTCTGGAAACACCATATATTTT
cdr3_aa: CASSQEPQGISGNTIYF
v_call: TRBV4-3
d_call: -
j_call: TRBJ1-3
clone_size: -

cdr3_nt: TGTGCCAGCAGTTTATTGCCCAGGGGGAATCAGCCCCAGCATTTT
cdr3_aa: CASSLLPRGNQPQHF
v_call: TRBV27
d_call: TRBD1
j_call: TRBJ1-5
clone_size: -

cdr3_nt: TGTGCCAGCAGCTTAGTACGAGTGAACACTGAAGCTTTCTTT
cdr3_aa: CASSLVRVNTEAFF
v_call: TRBV11-2
d_call: -
j_call: TRBJ1-1
clone_size: -

cdr3_nt: TGTGCCAGCAGATTGGGACTAGTAGATGGTGAGCAGTTCTTC
cdr3_aa: CASRLGLVDGEQFF
v_call: TRBV27
d_call: TRBD2
j_call: TRBJ2-1
clone_size: -

cdr3_nt: TGTGCCGTTTCTGACAGGGGGCAGGGGAACACTGAAGCTTTCTTT
cdr3_aa: CAVSDRGQGNTEAFF
v_call: TRBV27
d_call: TRBD1
j_call: TRBJ1-1
clone_size: few

cdr3_nt: TGTGCCAGCTCACCGAGCTCTGGAAACACCATATATTTT
cdr3_aa: CASSPSSGNTIYF
v_call: TRBV18
d_call: -
j_call: TRBJ1-3
clone_size: -

cdr3_nt: TGTGCCAGCAGTGAAAGGGGGTCCCCATGGGATGAGCAGTTCTTC
cdr3_aa: CASSERGSPWDEQFF
v_call: TRBV2
d_call: -
j_call: TRBJ2-1
clone_size: once

cdr3_nt: TGCGCCAGCAGCTTTGGGACAGGGAGTAACTATGGCTACACCTTC
cdr3_aa: CASSFGTGSNYGYTF
v_call: TRBV5-1
d_call: TRBD1
j_call: TRBJ1-2
clone_size: -

cdr3_nt: TGCGCCAGCAGCCAAGACGGGGGGACCTCCCGTTCACCCCTCCACTTT
cdr3_aa: CASSQDGGTSRSPLHF
v_call: TRBV4-1
d_call: -
j_call: TRBJ1-6
clone_size: -

cdr3_nt: TGCAGTGCCAGTGGAGGAGAAGAGACCCAGTACTTC
cdr3_aa: CSASGGEETQYF
v_call: TRBV20-1
d_call: -
j_call: TRBJ2-5
clone_size: -

cdr3_nt: TGTGCCAGAAGCGAGCTCGTATTAGACAGGGGGCCAACTGGCTACACCTTC
cdr3_aa: CARSELVLDRGPTGYTF
v_call: TRBV5-3
d_call: TRBD1
j_call: TRBJ1-2
clone_size: -

cdr3_nt: TGTGCCAGCAGTTTAACAGGGTTTATATTGGGAGCCAAAAACATTCAGTACTTC
cdr3_aa: CASSLTGFILGAKNIQYF
v_call: TRBV27
d_call: -
j_call: TRBJ2-4
clone_size: -

cdr3_nt: TGTGCCAGCAGCCAAGATTGGCCCATGAACACTGAAGCTTTCTTT
cdr3_aa: CASSQDWPMNTEAFF
v_call: TRBV14
d_call: -
j_call: TRBJ1-1
clone_size: -

cdr3_nt: TGTGCCAGCTCATCTGGACAGGGGGCCTACGAGCAGTACTTC
cdr3_aa: CASSSGQGAYEQYF
v_call: TRBV18
d_call: TRBD1
j_call: TRBJ2-7
clone_size: -

cdr3_nt: TGTGCCAGCTCACCACTTCCCGACAGGATCGACACTGAAGCTTTCTTT
cdr3_aa: CASSPLPDRIDTEAFF
v_call: TRBV18
d_call: -
j_call: TRBJ1-1
clone_size: -

cdr3_nt: TGTGCCAGCAGCCAAGTGGCCAGGCTGAACACCGGGGAGCTGTTTTTT
cdr3_aa: CASSQVARLNTGELFF
v_call: TRBV4-2
d_call: -
j_call: TRBJ2-2
clone_size: -

cdr3_nt: TGTGCCAGCAGCCTCTCAGGGGTCTATGGCTACACCTTC
cdr3_aa: CASSLSGVYGYTF
v_call: TRBV6-5
d_call: -
j_call: TRBJ1-2
clone_size: -

cdr3_nt: TGTGCCAGCAGCTTATGGAGGGGGCGCAACACCGGGGAGCTGTTTTTT
cdr3_aa: CASSLWRGRNTGELFF
v_call: TRBV7-9
d_call: -
j_call: TRBJ2-2
clone_size: -

cdr3_nt: TGTGCCTCTCAACAAGACAGGAACACCGGGGAGCTGTTTTTT
cdr3_aa: CASQQDRNTGELFF
v_call: TRBV18
d_call: -
j_call: TRBJ2-2
clone_size: -

cdr3_nt: TGCGCCACCCACTCCTCTAGTAGGACCCAGTACTTC
cdr3_aa: CATHSSSRTQYF
v_call: TRBV23-1
d_call: -
j_call: TRBJ2-5
clone_size: -

cdr3_nt: TGTGCCAGCAGCAGGGACAGGGTAATGAGGGAGACCCAGTACTTC
cdr3_aa: CASSRDRVMRETQYF
v_call: TRBV11-1
d_call: TRBD1
j_call: TRBJ2-5
clone_size: -

cdr3_nt: TGTGCCAGCAGCCGCGGGACAGGGGTTGAAGGCTACACCTTC
cdr3_aa: CASSRGTGVEGYTF
v_call: TRBV4-2
d_call: TRBD1
j_call: TRBJ1-2
clone_size: few

cdr3_nt: TGTGCCAGCAGTTTCAGAGGGAATGGCTACACCTTC
cdr3_aa: CASSFRGNGYTF
v_call: TRBV12-3/TRBV12-4
d_call: -
j_call: TRBJ1-2
clone_size: -

cdr3_nt: TGCAGCGTCGGACAGGGCCACACCTACGAGCAGTACTTC
cdr3_aa: CSVGQGHTYEQYF
v_call: TRBV29-1
d_call: TRBD1
j_call: TRBJ2-7
clone_size: -

cdr3_nt: TGTGCCAGCAGTTTAAAGGGGGCTTGGGGCTACACCTTC
cdr3_aa: CASSLKGAWGYTF
v_call: TRBV28
d_call: TRBD1
j_call: TRBJ1-2
clone_size: once

cdr3_nt: TGTGCCAGCAGAGGGACAGCCGGGGAGCTGTTTTTT
cdr3_aa: CASRGTAGELFF
v_call: TRBV27
d_call: TRBD1
j_call: TRBJ2-2
clone_size: once

cdr3_nt: TGTGCCAGCAGTAGGGAGCGGTTGCGGGAGACCCAGTACTTC
cdr3_aa: CASSRERLRETQYF
v_call: TRBV6-5
d_call: -
j_call: TRBJ2-5
clone_size: -

cdr3_nt: TGTGCCAGCAGCTTCAGGGACAGGCCCTACGAGCAGTACTTC
cdr3_aa: CASSFRDRPYEQYF
v_call: TRBV11-2
d_call: TRBD1
j_call: TRBJ2-7
clone_size: -

cdr3_nt: TGTGCCAGCAGTTCGGGAAGCGGGAGGGCCAGTCAGACCCAGTACTTC
cdr3_aa: CASSSGSGRASQTQYF
v_call: TRBV27
d_call: TRBD2
j_call: TRBJ2-5
clone_size: -

cdr3_nt: TGTGCCAGCAGTGAAAACGGTGGAGCTGAAGCTTTCTTT
cdr3_aa: CASSENGGAEAFF
v_call: TRBV2
d_call: -
j_call: TRBJ1-1
clone_size: -

cdr3_nt: TGTGCCAGCAGTTTATGGGGTGCAGGGTCATCCTATAATTCACCCCTCCACTTT
cdr3_aa: CASSLWGAGSSYNSPLHF
v_call: TRBV27
d_call: -
j_call: TRBJ1-6
clone_size: -

cdr3_nt: TGTGCCAGCTCCCTGGGAGGGTACGAGCAGTACTTC
cdr3_aa: CASSLGGYEQYF
v_call: TRBV18
d_call: TRBD2
j_call: TRBJ2-7
clone_size: -

cdr3_nt: TGTGCCAGGACGGACAGGGCCTCCTACGAGCAGTACTTC
cdr3_aa: CARTDRASYEQYF
v_call: TRBV11-2
d_call: TRBD1
j_call: TRBJ2-7
clone_size: -

cdr3_nt: TGTGCCAGCAGTTTGGGCCAGACCCAGTACTTC
cdr3_aa: CASSLGQTQYF
v_call: TRBV6-2/TRBV6-3
d_call: -
j_call: TRBJ2-5
clone_size: -

cdr3_nt: TGTGCCAGCAGCGTAGACAGGTACGGCGGCTACACCTTC
cdr3_aa: CASSVDRYGGYTF
v_call: TRBV9
d_call: -
j_call: TRBJ1-2
clone_size: -